Below, one TCR beta chain is given with its context. Its antigen is currently unknown. The data stem from a study of cytomegalovirus exposure and HLA in healthy donors. General observations from the study: CMV serostatus was the sole immune exposure information available.

In the PCR, 60 Vbeta and 13 Jbeta primers were used. Sequencing used immunoSEQ multiplex PCR; TCRdb keeps in-frame clones, though not all of them. The repertoire includes about 140,000 clones, around four fifths of them detected once, and roughly 1.4% sits in the top ten. The source is a man younger than 40 in good health and CMV-seropositive. Sequences were obtained from PBMCs.

The CDR3 nucleotides read TGCGCCAGCAGCCTTGGACAGGGGGCAGGGAATGAGCAGTTCTTC. This encodes CASSLGQGAGNEQFF. The chain joins TRBV5-1 to TRBJ2-1; 11 nucleotides align to TRBD1. Unmatched junction bases numbered 7, after V lost 4 bases and J lost 7 bases. There are 15 residues in the CDR3. From germline, CDR1 is SGHRS and CDR2 YFSETQ.